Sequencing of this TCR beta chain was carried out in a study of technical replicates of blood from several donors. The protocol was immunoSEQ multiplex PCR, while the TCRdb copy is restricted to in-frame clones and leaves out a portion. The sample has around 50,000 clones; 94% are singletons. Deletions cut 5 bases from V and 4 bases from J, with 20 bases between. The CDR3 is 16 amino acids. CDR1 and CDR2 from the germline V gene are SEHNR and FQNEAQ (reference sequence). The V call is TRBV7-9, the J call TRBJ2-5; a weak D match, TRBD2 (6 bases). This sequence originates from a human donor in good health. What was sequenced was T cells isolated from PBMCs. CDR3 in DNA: TGTGCCAGCAGCCCGGGCGGGACGTTTTTCCGAGAGACCCAGTACTTC. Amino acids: CASSPGGTFFRETQYF.